This is a list of T cell receptor beta chains from one sample in a study of response to subunit inactivated influenza vaccine. TCRdb redid the calling of the RT-PCR reads with MiXCR, one entry per CDR3 protein. The sample consists of around 790,000 distinct CDR3 sequences, 21% of them appearing once. The sample in question was PBMCs from blood, obtained around 5 days after vaccination. The origin of the receptors is a man in his fifties who received an inactivated influenza vaccine. Both conserved end residues are part of each CDR3. D genes are given only for firm matches. Not every row has a clone size; where given, it reads once, few, many or a size class.

D gene: .
V gene: TRBV28
J gene: TRBJ2-2
clone size: .
CDR3 protein: CASTPWAGTNTGELFF
CDR3 DNA: TGTGCCAGCACCCCTTGGGCAGGAACGAACACCGGGGAGCTGTTTTTT

D gene: .
V gene: TRBV29-1
J gene: TRBJ2-3
clone size: .
CDR3 protein: CSVQAGGHTDTQYF
CDR3 DNA: TGCAGCGTTCAGGCAGGGGGGCACACAGATACGCAGTATTTT

D gene: TRBD1
V gene: TRBV7-2
J gene: TRBJ1-2
clone size: few
CDR3 protein: CASSPRRQGEVGYTF
CDR3 DNA: TGTGCCAGCAGCCCCCGGAGACAGGGGGAAGTAGGCTACACCTTC

D gene: TRBD2
V gene: TRBV12-3/TRBV12-4
J gene: TRBJ2-1
clone size: .
CDR3 protein: CASSLEVAGFYNEQFF
CDR3 DNA: TGTGCCAGCAGTTTAGAGGTAGCGGGGTTCTACAATGAGCAGTTCTTC

D gene: TRBD2
V gene: TRBV3-1
J gene: TRBJ2-1
clone size: .
CDR3 protein: CASSQRSGSSYNEQFF
CDR3 DNA: TGTGCCAGCAGCCAACGGAGCGGGAGCTCCTACAATGAGCAGTTCTTC

D gene: .
V gene: TRBV25-1
J gene: TRBJ2-3
clone size: few
CDR3 protein: CASSEYIPPDTQYF
CDR3 DNA: TGTGCCAGCAGTGAATATATCCCCCCAGATACGCAGTATTTT

D gene: TRBD2
V gene: TRBV5-1
J gene: TRBJ2-3
clone size: .
CDR3 protein: CASSLGLAGGPVADTQYF
CDR3 DNA: TGCGCCAGCAGCTTGGGACTAGCGGGAGGGCCAGTCGCAGATACGCAGTATTTT

D gene: TRBD1
V gene: TRBV5-6
J gene: TRBJ2-1
clone size: .
CDR3 protein: CASSSPGTGNYNEQFF
CDR3 DNA: TGTGCCAGCAGCTCCCCCGGGACAGGGAACTACAATGAGCAGTTCTTC

D gene: TRBD2
V gene: TRBV4-3
J gene: TRBJ2-3
clone size: .
CDR3 protein: CASSQDGRTSGDTQYF
CDR3 DNA: TGCGCCAGCAGCCAAGATGGTAGGACTAGCGGAGATACGCAGTATTTT

D gene: TRBD2
V gene: TRBV10-3
J gene: TRBJ2-3
clone size: .
CDR3 protein: CAIRVLGLDFDTQYF
CDR3 DNA: TGTGCCATCAGGGTCCTGGGACTAGACTTTGATACGCAGTATTTT

D gene: TRBD2
V gene: TRBV12-3/TRBV12-4
J gene: TRBJ2-1
clone size: many
CDR3 protein: CASSSSGLALNEQFF
CDR3 DNA: TGTGCCAGCAGTTCCTCGGGACTAGCGTTGAATGAGCAGTTCTTC

D gene: .
V gene: TRBV7-8
J gene: TRBJ2-7
clone size: .
CDR3 protein: CASSLEYLSSSYEQYF
CDR3 DNA: TGTGCCAGCAGCTTAGAGTATCTCTCAAGCTCCTACGAGCAGTACTTC

D gene: .
V gene: TRBV28
J gene: TRBJ1-5
clone size: .
CDR3 protein: CASSLPGGRDQPQHF
CDR3 DNA: TGTGCCAGCAGTTTGCCGGGGGGGCGGGATCAGCCCCAGCATTTT

D gene: .
V gene: TRBV12-3/TRBV12-4
J gene: TRBJ1-2
clone size: .
CDR3 protein: CASSRHGGDYGYTF
CDR3 DNA: TGTGCCAGCAGCCGTCATGGGGGCGACTATGGCTACACCTTC

D gene: .
V gene: TRBV20-1
J gene: TRBJ1-1
clone size: .
CDR3 protein: CSAPDLRDTEAFF
CDR3 DNA: TGCAGTGCTCCGGACCTACGAGACACTGAAGCTTTCTTT

D gene: TRBD1
V gene: TRBV12-3/TRBV12-4
J gene: TRBJ1-1
clone size: few
CDR3 protein: CASSLQDLRGRTAFF
CDR3 DNA: TGTGCCAGCAGTTTGCAGGACCTCAGGGGGCGAACTGCTTTCTTT

D gene: TRBD2
V gene: TRBV29-1
J gene: TRBJ2-1
clone size: many
CDR3 protein: CSVVFRGGRNEQFF
CDR3 DNA: TGCAGCGTTGTGTTCCGGGGGGGACGAAATGAGCAGTTCTTC

D gene: .
V gene: TRBV10-3
J gene: TRBJ1-5
clone size: few
CDR3 protein: CAIGLGNQPQHF
CDR3 DNA: TGTGCCATCGGACTGGGCAATCAGCCCCAGCATTTT

D gene: .
V gene: TRBV10-3
J gene: TRBJ2-3
clone size: once
CDR3 protein: CAIRRASTDTQYF
CDR3 DNA: TGTGCCATCAGGCGTGCTAGCACAGATACGCAGTATTTT

D gene: .
V gene: TRBV5-1
J gene: TRBJ2-7
clone size: .
CDR3 protein: CASSLYGTYDEQYF
CDR3 DNA: TGCGCCAGCAGCTTGTACGGGACATACGACGAGCAGTACTTC

D gene: .
V gene: TRBV10-3
J gene: TRBJ1-6
clone size: .
CDR3 protein: CAISEFRINSPLHF
CDR3 DNA: TGTGCCATCAGTGAATTCAGGATAAATTCACCCCTCCACTTT

D gene: .
V gene: TRBV14
J gene: TRBJ2-7
clone size: few
CDR3 protein: CASSLWTQDEQYF
CDR3 DNA: TGTGCCAGCAGCCTTTGGACGCAAGACGAGCAGTACTTC

D gene: .
V gene: TRBV5-6
J gene: TRBJ2-2
clone size: few
CDR3 protein: CASSLTFGELFF
CDR3 DNA: TGTGCCAGCAGCCTGACCTTCGGGGAGCTGTTTTTT

D gene: .
V gene: TRBV12-3/TRBV12-4
J gene: TRBJ2-1
clone size: many
CDR3 protein: CASAVVGFGEQFF
CDR3 DNA: TGTGCCAGCGCGGTCGTAGGGTTTGGGGAGCAGTTCTTC

D gene: .
V gene: TRBV12-3/TRBV12-4
J gene: TRBJ2-1
clone size: .
CDR3 protein: CASSPTSGWGNEQFF
CDR3 DNA: TGTGCCAGCAGCCCGACATCGGGTTGGGGGAATGAGCAGTTCTTC

D gene: .
V gene: TRBV20-1
J gene: TRBJ2-3
clone size: few
CDR3 protein: CSARAPGGLAIAQYF
CDR3 DNA: TGCAGTGCTAGAGCCCCAGGGGGGCTGGCCATTGCGCAGTATTTT

D gene: TRBD2
V gene: TRBV7-9
J gene: TRBJ2-7
clone size: .
CDR3 protein: CASSLVSGMTYEQYF
CDR3 DNA: TGTGCCAGCAGCTTAGTTAGCGGGATGACTTACGAGCAGTACTTC

D gene: .
V gene: TRBV11-2
J gene: TRBJ2-3
clone size: .
CDR3 protein: CASTLVIGFGGRTTDTQYF
CDR3 DNA: TGTGCCAGCACCTTAGTTATTGGTTTCGGGGGCCGGACGACAGATACGCAGTATTTT

D gene: .
V gene: TRBV9
J gene: TRBJ2-3
clone size: .
CDR3 protein: CASSVDRGPGADTQYF
CDR3 DNA: TGTGCCAGCAGCGTAGATAGAGGTCCTGGGGCAGATACGCAGTATTTT